This T cell receptor beta chain originates from a study of vaccination effects on CD4 cells after COVID-19. Findings of the study overall: The study got few convalescent patients and did not collect any early post-infection timepoints. Late in the post-vaccination period, infection-induced and vaccine-induced clones underwent marked clonal contraction.

Measured with immunoSEQ multiplex PCR; TCRdb has only the in-frame clones, and not every one. The sample shows 40,000 to 50,000 clones, about four fifths of them seen only once. With respect to this clone: Its antigen is still unknown.

The CDR3 has 14 amino acids. Per the germline V gene, CDR1 is LNHNV and CDR2 is YYDKDF (reference sequence). V was shortened by 0 bases and J by 0 bases, with 6 bases between the two germline ends. Peptide-pool stimulation followed by sequencing identified expanded antigen-specific CD4+ clonotypes in the ViraFEST assay. The authors isolated CD4+ T cells after 9 to 10 days of culture. Each participant was administered two doses of either the BNT162b2 or the mRNA-1273 vaccine. None of these healthy vaccinees had been infected with SARS-CoV-2 before vaccination. Sequencing used CD4+ T cells from PBMCs cultured with HCoV-OC43 spike peptides, obtained after COVID-19 vaccination. Subset here: HCoV-OC43 spike overlapping peptide pool stimulation. The gene calls are TRBV15 and TRBJ2-7, with no clear D. The sequence was collected from a human donor who received a COVID-19 vaccine. The DNA for the CDR3 is TGTGCCACCAGCAGAGACAGTTACTCCTACGAGCAGTACTTC. Its protein is CATSRDSYSYEQYF.